This T cell receptor (beta chain) originates from a study of cytotoxic CD8 clonotypes in ibrutinib-treated CLL. General study findings and limits: Clonality showed a rise at ibrutinib response that reversed toward baseline at progression.

V lost 4 bases, J lost 2 bases, and 8 bases stayed unmatched. Germline CDR1 reads SGHTA; CDR2 reads FQGNSA. CDR3 size: 16 residues. Assay: immunoSEQ multiplex PCR; the TCRdb copy retains only in-frame clones and omits some. Of 75,000 to 90,000 clones detected, less than 85% appear once; the ten largest clones hold 38%. As regards this clone: Its target is unknown.

Specimen: PBMCs, collected after 24 months of ibrutinib treatment. The TCR comes from a human donor with chronic lymphocytic leukemia. V and J are TRBV7-2 and TRBJ2-5; 9 positions agree with TRBD2. The CDR3 reads CASSYGDSGRQETQYF. The CDR3 coding sequence is TGTGCCAGCAGCTATGGGGACAGCGGGAGGCAAGAGACCCAGTACTTC.